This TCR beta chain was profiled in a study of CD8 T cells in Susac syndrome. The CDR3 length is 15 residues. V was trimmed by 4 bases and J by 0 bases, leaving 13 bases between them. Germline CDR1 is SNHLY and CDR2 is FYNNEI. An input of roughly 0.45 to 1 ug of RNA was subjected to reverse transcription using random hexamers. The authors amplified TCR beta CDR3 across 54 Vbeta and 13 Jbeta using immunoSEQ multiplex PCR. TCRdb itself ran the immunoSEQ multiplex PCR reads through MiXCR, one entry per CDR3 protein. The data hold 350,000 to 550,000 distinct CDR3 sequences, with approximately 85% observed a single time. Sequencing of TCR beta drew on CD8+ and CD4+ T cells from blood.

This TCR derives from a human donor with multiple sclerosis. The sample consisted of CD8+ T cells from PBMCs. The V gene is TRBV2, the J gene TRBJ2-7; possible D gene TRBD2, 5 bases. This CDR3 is CASSGFRGISYEQYF. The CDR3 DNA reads TGTGCCAGCAGTGGATTCCGGGGAATCTCCTACGAGCAGTACTTC.